This paragraph covers one TCR beta chain sequence. The record originates from a study of PD-1 blockade in classical Hodgkin lymphoma. This CDR3 has 15 residues. V lost 0 bases to trimming and J lost 2 bases, with 9 bases between them. The germline V gene encodes CDR1 SGHKS and CDR2 YYEKEE (reference sequence). Measured with immunoSEQ multiplex PCR; TCRdb has only the in-frame clones, and not every one. The sample has around 60,000 clones; nearly 90% are singletons. The time point was: cycle 4 day 1 (C4D1), after around six weeks of nivolumab. Brentuximab vedotin exposure varied, and every patient relapsed after autologous stem cell transplantation.

The sequences come from peripheral blood mononuclear cells (PBMCs), collected before the fourth cycle of nivolumab. V gene TRBV5-5 combines with J gene TRBJ1-5, with D tentatively TRBD1 (5 bases). This TCR derives from a human donor with classical Hodgkin lymphoma. Here the CDR3 reads CASSLEGQRNQPQHF. In DNA form, the CDR3 reads TGTGCCAGCAGCTTGGAGGGGCAACGCAATCAGCCCCAGCATTTT.